This T cell receptor beta chain was recovered during a study of blood T cells in healthy people across ages. Study as a whole: Capture by template switching was about one barcoded beta molecule per two T cells.

With a J-beta primer mix and a sample-barcoded 5' primer, a second PCR ran about 6 to 11 cycles. Each cDNA molecule carried a tag from a template-switch adaptor that contained 12 random nucleotides. TCRdb re-derived calls from the 5' RACE reads in MiXCR, one entry per CDR3 protein. The profile covers just under 750,000 distinct CDR3 sequences, with 22% appearing a single time and about 22% taken by the ten largest. V was cut by 2 bases and J by 0 bases, with 9 bases left in between. CDR1 and CDR2 (germline): SGHKS, YYEKEE (reference sequence). The CDR3 length is 15 residues. The sequenced sample consisted of blood. The chain couples TRBV5-5 to TRBJ1-5; D is uncertain. This receptor was identified in an older man in good health. The DNA of the CDR3 is TGTGCCAGCAGCTTTAACTGGGATAGCAATCAGCCCCAGCATTTT. It yields the protein CASSFNWDSNQPQHF.